The 22 T cell receptor beta chains presented below share a single source sample, sequenced in a study of cytomegalovirus exposure and HLA in healthy donors. The repertoire was sequenced with immunoSEQ multiplex PCR; TCRdb's copy has only in-frame clones and lacks some. This repertoire shows tens of thousands of clones, over 85% found once; its top ten account for about 4.5%. The sample consisted of PBMCs. Receptors originate from a man aged 18 to 29 in good health and CMV-seropositive.

This clone was seen only once. This chain joins TRBV28 and TRBJ1-4; D is unresolved. This CDR3 comprises 15 residues. The V gene's germline CDR1 is MDHEN and CDR2 SYDVKM. V was pared by 1 base and J by 0 bases, with 6 bases between. As DNA, the CDR3 is TGTGCCAGCAGTTTATCAGGTGCAACTAATGAAAAACTGTTTTTT. This encodes CASSLSGATNEKLFF.

The chain is built from TRBV18 and TRBJ2-7; D may be TRBD2 (5 bases). CDR3 length equals 16 residues. CDR1 is KGHSH, CDR2 LQKENI, per germline. The germline V and J ends were trimmed by 0 bases and 4 bases, with 16 bases remaining between them. The CDR3 loop is CASSPPGIPGGYEQYF. The CDR3 nucleotides are TGTGCCAGCTCACCACCCGGGATACCCGGAGGATACGAGCAGTACTTC.

J is TRBJ1-2 and V is TRBV5-6, with a tentative D call TRBD1 (6 bases). Trimming pared 1 base from V and 4 bases from J, leaving 14 bases between. This CDR3 has 15 residues. Germline lookup yields CDR1 SGHDT and CDR2 YYEEEE. DNA of the CDR3: TGTGCCAGCAGCTTGACGTCGGGGGGCCGCTATGGCTACACCTTC. Protein sequence: CASSLTSGGRYGYTF.

The V call is TRBV29-1, the J call TRBJ1-2; 8 bases are a match to TRBD1. This CDR3 is built from 15 residues. Germline CDR1 and CDR2: SQVTM and ANQGSEA. V lost 2 bases to trimming and J lost 8 bases; unmatched junction nucleotides: 13. The CDR3 DNA follows: TGCAGCGTTGAATCCTCCGGGACAGGATATCTCGGCTACACCTTC. This gives the protein CSVESSGTGYLGYTF.

This clone was detected once. The chain employs TRBV2 and TRBJ2-7; 8 bases map to TRBD1. The CDR3 has 12 amino acids. Germline CDR1 is SNHLY and CDR2 is FYNNEI. V lost 10 bases, J lost 6 bases, and 8 bases stayed unmatched. CDR3 nucleotides: TGTGCCACGTCGGGACAGGCCTCCGAGCAGTACTTC. Translation gives CATSGQASEQYF.

The rearrangement joins TRBV27 to TRBJ2-7; possibly TRBD1 for D (5 bases). This CDR3 has 14 amino acids. V was clipped by 2 bases and J by 5 bases, with 13 bases between them. Looked up from germline, CDR1 is MNHEY and CDR2 is SMNVEV (reference sequence). This CDR3 is CASSLSPGPHEQYF. In nucleotides, the CDR3 is TGTGCCAGCAGTTTAAGCCCAGGGCCCCACGAGCAGTACTTC.

The chain carries TRBV2 and TRBJ2-2; 7 nucleotides align to TRBD1. Germline trimming cut 5 bases from V and 4 bases from J; bases unmatched to any gene: 7. CDR3 size: 15 residues. In germline, CDR1 is SNHLY, CDR2 FYNNEI. The chain's CDR3 is CASSPDRVGTGELFF. In DNA, the CDR3 is TGTGCCAGCAGTCCCGACAGGGTAGGCACCGGGGAGCTGTTTTTT.

V and J are TRBV28 and TRBJ2-1; 10 nucleotides line up with TRBD2. The CDR3 length is 15 residues. The trim removed 5 bases at V and 9 bases at J, leaving 10 bases unmatched. Germline loops: CDR1 MDHEN, CDR2 SYDVKM. CDR3 nucleotides: TGTGCCAGCAGTCACTCGGGACTAGCGTCTTTTGAGCAGTTCTTC. It is translated as CASSHSGLASFEQFF.

This chain links TRBV28 with TRBJ1-2; possibly TRBD1 for D (5 bases). Germline V gene lookup returns CDR1 MDHEN and CDR2 SYDVKM. The CDR3 extends over 12 amino acids. V dropped 5 bases and J dropped 6 bases, with 10 bases sitting between them. The CDR3 is CASSTPGNGYTF. The DNA for the CDR3 is TGTGCCAGCAGTACCCCAGGGAATGGCTACACCTTC.

V is TRBV5-4 and J is TRBJ2-2, with TRBD2 matching over 14 bases. Germline assignment: CDR1 SGHNT and CDR2 YYREEE (reference sequence). The CDR3 sequence is 18 residues long. The trim removed 5 bases at V and 1 base at J, leaving 7 bases unmatched. DNA for the CDR3: TGTGCCAGCAGATCGGGACTAGCGGGAGTATGGAACACCGGGGAGCTGTTTTTT. Encoded protein: CASRSGLAGVWNTGELFF.

The V call is TRBV10-3, the J call TRBJ1-2, with 7 nucleotides matching TRBD1. This CDR3 has 14 residues. CDR1 is ENHRY, CDR2 SYGVKD, per germline. V lost 2 bases and J lost 3; bases outside the gene matches: 3. CDR3 sequence (DNA): TGTGCCATCAGTGAGCGACAGGGAGACTATGGCTACACCTTC. This sequence encodes CAISERQGDYGYTF.

The chain recombines TRBV7-2 with TRBJ2-7; the D gene is possibly TRBD2 (5 bases). This CDR3 has 14 amino acids. Germline V gene sequence: CDR1 SGHTA, CDR2 FQGNSA. V lost 1 base and J lost 2, with 9 bases in between. The CDR3 protein is CASSLDPGTYEQYF. DNA for the CDR3: TGTGCCAGCAGCTTAGATCCGGGGACCTACGAGCAGTACTTC. The entire variable domain, with the rest obtained from reference TRBV7-2 and TRBJ2-7, is as follows: GAGVSQSPSNKVTEKGKDVELRCDPISGHTALYWYRQSLGQGLEFLIYFQGNSAPDKSGLPSDRFSAERTGGSVSTLTIQRTQQEDSAVYLCASSLDPGTYEQYFGPGTRLTVT.

This clone was observed a handful of times. The V and J genes are TRBV2 and TRBJ1-1, with TRBD1 identical over 10 bases. From germline, CDR1 is SNHLY and CDR2 FYNNEI. Unmatched junction bases numbered 6, after V lost 0 bases and J lost 11 bases. This CDR3 is 14 amino acids long. The CDR3 loop is CASSEARDRGNAFF. Here the CDR3 DNA reads TGTGCCAGCAGTGAAGCGAGGGACAGGGGTAATGCTTTCTTT.

V usage is TRBV6-1 and J usage is TRBJ1-1; possible D gene TRBD1, 5 bases. The CDR3 consists of 17 residues. Germline V gene data show CDR1 as MNHNS and CDR2 as SASEGT. Trimming stripped 1 base from V and 4 bases from J, with 19 bases between. CDR3 loop: CASSEVGPGAQSTEAFF. The CDR3 region has the DNA TGTGCCAGCAGTGAAGTCGGGCCTGGGGCGCAGAGCACTGAAGCTTTCTTT.

The chain couples TRBV9 to TRBJ1-4; D gene uncertain. The CDR3 is 15 amino acids. V was pared by 4 bases and J by 4 bases, with 14 bases between. CDR1 and CDR2 (germline): SGDLS, YYNGEE. CDR3 nucleotides: TGTGCCAGCAGCCCCCTCGGTCAAGATAATGAAAAACTGTTTTTT. Its protein is CASSPLGQDNEKLFF. The full variable domain, in which reference TRBV9 and TRBJ1-4 provide the parts outside the CDR3, is DSGVTQTPKHLITATGQRVTLRCSPRSGDLSVYWYQQSLDQGLQFLIQYYNGEERAKGNILERFSAQQFPDLHSELNLSSLELGDSALYFCASSPLGQDNEKLFFGSGTQLSVL.

This chain links TRBV7-2 with TRBJ1-5, with a weak D call TRBD1 (5 bases). Germline CDR1 reads SGHTA; CDR2 reads FQGNSA. Trimming removed 4 bases from V and 2 bases from J, with 12 bases in between. The CDR3 sequence is 15 residues long. CDR3 DNA sequence: TGTGCCAGCAGCTATATGGGGGGAGGCAATCAGCCCCAGCATTTT. Translated: CASSYMGGGNQPQHF.

This clone was recorded once. This chain joins TRBV5-4 and TRBJ2-1; 9 nucleotides match TRBD2. V was clipped by 4 bases and J by 7 bases; unmatched bases: 9. This CDR3 region has 15 residues. In germline, CDR1 is SGHNT, CDR2 YYREEE (reference sequence). The CDR3 bases are TGTGCCAGCAGCCCCGGGACTAGCCTAACGAATGAGCAGTTCTTC. Translated: CASSPGTSLTNEQFF. The full variable domain, rest sourced from reference TRBV5-4 and TRBJ2-1, is ETGVTQSPTHLIKTRGQQVTLRCSSQSGHNTVSWYQQALGQGPQFIFQYYREEENGRGNFPPRFSGLQFPNYSSELNVNALELDDSALYLCASSPGTSLTNEQFFGPGTRLTVL.

This chain connects TRBV19 to TRBJ2-1, with a tentative D call TRBD1 (5 bases). V was trimmed by 4 bases and J by 5 bases, leaving 12 bases between them. This CDR3 contains 14 residues. In germline, CDR1 is LNHDA, CDR2 SQIVND (reference sequence). The DNA for the CDR3 is TGTGCCAGTAGTAGCCTAGACAGTAACAATGAGCAGTTCTTC. Amino acid sequence: CASSSLDSNNEQFF. The variable domain in full, completed from reference TRBV19 and TRBJ2-1, reads DGGITQSPKYLFRKEGQNVTLSCEQNLNHDAMYWYRQDPGQGLRLIYYSQIVNDFQKGDIAEGYSVSREKKESFPLTVTSAQKNPTAFYLCASSSLDSNNEQFFGPGTRLTVL.

The gene calls are TRBV7-8 and TRBJ1-4, with D hard to call. The CDR3 sequence is 15 residues long. The ends were cut back, 4 bases at V and 0 bases at J, with 9 bases in the middle. The germline V gene has CDR1 SGHVS and CDR2 FQNEAQ. The CDR3, as DNA: TGTGCCAGCAGCTCCGAGGTCCCAACTAATGAAAAACTGTTTTTT. As protein: CASSSEVPTNEKLFF.

The chain is built from TRBV2 and TRBJ2-1; 7 bases line up with TRBD1. J gave up 1 base and V 8 bases, and 5 bases lay outside the gene matches. Germline-derived CDR1 and CDR2 are SNHLY and FYNNEI. There are 14 residues in the CDR3. In DNA form, the CDR3 reads TGTGCCAGCGTCAAGGGACAGTCCTACAATGAGCAGTTCTTC. This gives the protein CASVKGQSYNEQFF.

The gene calls are TRBV2 and TRBJ1-4; tentatively, D is TRBD1 (5 bases). Deletions cut 6 bases from V and 0 bases from J, with 5 bases between. CDR3 size: 13 residues. Germline V gene lookup returns CDR1 SNHLY and CDR2 FYNNEI. The CDR3 region is CASRGATNEKLFF. CDR3 sequence (DNA): TGTGCCAGCAGAGGGGCAACTAATGAAAAACTGTTTTTT.

The rearrangement uses TRBV4-1 and TRBJ2-3; 8 bases agree with TRBD1. V trimming: 2 bases; J trimming: 2 bases; junction bases outside the gene matches: 18. Germline CDR1 reads MGHRA; CDR2 reads YSYEKL. The CDR3 is 20 amino acids. The CDR3 nucleotides are TGCGCCAGCAGCCAACAACCTACCCGTCCCGGGACAGGTTTCACAGATACGCAGTATTTT. It translates to CASSQQPTRPGTGFTDTQYF.